These T cell receptor beta chains were read from a single sample in a study of cytomegalovirus exposure and HLA in healthy donors. Profiled with immunoSEQ multiplex PCR; TCRdb holds only in-frame clones, not every one. In all, the sample yields 50,000 or so clones. The specimen sequenced was PBMCs. Receptor source: an older woman in good health and CMV-seropositive. The CDR3 runs from the conserved cysteine through the conserved F or W. Fields, in order: V gene, CDR3 protein.

V: TRBV5-1; CDR3: CASSLAREVEQYF
V: TRBV29-1; CDR3: CSVEMNGSEAFF
V: TRBV28; CDR3: CASSSPGTIITDTQYF
V: TRBV7-6; CDR3: CASSPGRGNTGELFF
V: TRBV6-5; CDR3: CASSMGQNYGYTF
V: TRBV6-1; CDR3: CASRFGAGDQPQHF
V: TRBV10-3; CDR3: CAISAPGNTEAFF
V: TRBV7-8; CDR3: CASSLRGRTSSTGELFF
V: TRBV15; CDR3: CATSRSGTGGYEQYF
V: TRBV10-3; CDR3: CAISQGGSANYGYTF
V: TRBV11-2; CDR3: CASSSVRHKVGYTF
V: TRBV5-6; CDR3: CASSLEGNFNEQYF
V: TRBV7-9; CDR3: CASSLGLRGSTYEQYF
V: TRBV12-2; CDR3: CASRPADGGGVDGYTF
V: TRBV28; CDR3: CASSLPATNEKLFF
V: TRBV7-9; CDR3: CASSGTSGGGQETQYF
V: TRBV6-6; CDR3: CASSYGDSSTDTQYF
V: TRBV29-1; CDR3: CSGEDPRGDLNTEAFF
V: TRBV27; CDR3: CASSSLSGQANIQYF
V: TRBV5-1; CDR3: CASSGQGAGGYTF
V: TRBV10-3; CDR3: CAISESGQGYEQYF
V: TRBV5-4; CDR3: CASRPTSDSDNEQFF
V: TRBV18; CDR3: CASSPERGGYSPLHF
V: TRBV7-2; CDR3: CASSWDQTGEAFF
V: TRBV6-6; CDR3: CASSPTGALYGYTF
V: TRBV5-1; CDR3: CASSSRDTDTQYF
V: TRBV9; CDR3: CASSVEGGTEAFF
V: TRBV7-9; CDR3: CASSSDPGLSSYEQYF
V: TRBV28; CDR3: CASSLWTSGLTGNTIYF
V: TRBV25-1; CDR3: CASSDTGTGLRNTIYF
V: TRBV27; CDR3: CATHRGAGTEAFF
V: TRBV29-1; CDR3: CSVGTEAFF
V: TRBV7-2; CDR3: CASSPTGNNQPQHF
V: TRBV7-8; CDR3: CASSPGGSDEQYF
V: TRBV7-9; CDR3: CASSQTEIYEQYF
V: TRBV25-1; CDR3: CASSERGADNEQFF
V: TRBV10-3; CDR3: CAISEAGSTDTQYF
V: TRBV5-5; CDR3: CASSLGGSSLDNSPLHF
V: TRBV5-1; CDR3: CASSLGYEQYF
V: TRBV5-1; CDR3: CASSWGDGSNQPQHF
V: TRBV28; CDR3: CASSLVQGSGNTIYF
V: TRBV13; CDR3: CASSETGGASYEQYF
V: TRBV18; CDR3: CASSPPKAATTYEQYF
V: TRBV29-1; CDR3: CSVLWEDRGNTGELFF
V: TRBV7-9; CDR3: CASSALESHSPLHF
V: TRBV19; CDR3: CASSRDSGTGANYGYTF
V: TRBV6-1; CDR3: CASSGQGGLQAFF
V: TRBV14; CDR3: CASSRRGPGHSPLHF
V: TRBV18; CDR3: CASSPPASVPYEQYF
V: TRBV7-2; CDR3: CASSLALGGSYEQYF
V: TRBV27; CDR3: CASSFSGQANQPQHF
V: TRBV5-1; CDR3: CASSSMLRGGTDTQYF